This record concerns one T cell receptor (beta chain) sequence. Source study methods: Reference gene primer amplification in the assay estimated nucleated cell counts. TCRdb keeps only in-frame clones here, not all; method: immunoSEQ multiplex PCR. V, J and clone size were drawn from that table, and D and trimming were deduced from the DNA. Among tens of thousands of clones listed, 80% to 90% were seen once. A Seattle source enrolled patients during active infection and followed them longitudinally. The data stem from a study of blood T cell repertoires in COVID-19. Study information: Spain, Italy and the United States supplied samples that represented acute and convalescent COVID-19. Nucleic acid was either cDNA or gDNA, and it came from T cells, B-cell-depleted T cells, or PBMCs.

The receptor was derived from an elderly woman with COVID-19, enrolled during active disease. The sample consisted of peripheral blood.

The CDR3, as DNA: TGCGCCAGCAGTCGAACAGGGGAAATGGAAGAAAAACTGTTTTTT. It encodes CASSRTGEMEEKLFF. The chain couples TRBV5-1 to TRBJ1-4; 7 nucleotides align to TRBD1. From germline, CDR1 is SGHRS and CDR2 YFSETQ. The V segment lost 5 bases and the J segment 8 bases; nucleotides outside the gene matches: 12. CDR3 length: 15 residues.